These 27 T cell receptor beta chains came from one sample sequenced in a study of blood T cell repertoires in COVID-19. Profiled with immunoSEQ multiplex PCR; TCRdb holds only in-frame clones, not every one. The data hold about 220,000 clones, with 80% to 90% observed a single time. The specimen sequenced was PBMCs or T cells enriched from blood (not recorded which). The receptors originated from a woman aged 25 to 39 with acute COVID-19.

The chain joins TRBV5-8 to TRBJ2-2; maybe TRBD1 (6 bases). V was pared by 4 bases and J by 0 bases, with 19 bases between. Germline CDR1 reads SGHTS; CDR2 reads YDEGEE. The length of the CDR3 is 18 residues. CDR3 in amino acids: CASSLLTGTLTNTGELFF. The CDR3 DNA reads TGTGCCAGCAGCCTGTTAACAGGGACCTTAACGAACACCGGGGAGCTGTTTTTT. The whole variable domain, filled in from reference TRBV5-8 and TRBJ2-2, reads EAGVTQSPTHLIKTRGQQATLRCSPISGHTSVYWYQQALGLGLQFLLWYDEGEERNRGNFPPRFSGRQFPNYSSELNVNALELEDSALYLCASSLLTGTLTNTGELFFGEGSRLTVL.

The V and J genes are TRBV12-3 or TRBV12-4 and TRBJ2-7, with D unclear. This CDR3 has 11 residues. V was shortened by 7 bases and J by 7 bases, with 11 bases between the two germline ends. The CDR3 spells CASTNTGEQYF. The CDR3 nucleotides read TGTGCCAGCACTAATACCGGGGAGCAGTACTTC.

This sequence joins TRBV12-3 or TRBV12-4 and TRBJ2-5; perhaps TRBD2 as D (6 bases). This CDR3 has 13 amino acids. V shed 4 bases and J shed 0 bases, with 6 bases lying between them. The CDR3: CASSWDYQETQYF. The CDR3, as DNA: TGTGCCAGCAGTTGGGACTACCAAGAGACCCAGTACTTC.

The V call is TRBV4-1, the J call TRBJ1-5; TRBD1 agrees at 7 bases. This CDR3 has 15 amino acids. J lost 7 bases, V lost 1 base, and 7 bases had no gene match. In germline, CDR1 is MGHRA, CDR2 YSYEKL. In DNA form, the CDR3 reads TGCGCCAGCAGCCAAGGGGGCAGGGGGGACCAGCCCCAGCATTTT. Protein product: CASSQGGRGDQPQHF.

The gene calls are TRBV11-2 and TRBJ2-2, with D possibly being TRBD2 (5 bases). CDR1 and CDR2 (germline): SGHAT, FQNNGV. The CDR3 is 15 amino acids. V was cut by 5 bases and J by 1 base, with 11 bases left in between. CDR3 coding DNA: TGTGCCAGCAGCGCGATGGGGAGGAACACCGGGGAGCTGTTTTTT. This gives the protein CASSAMGRNTGELFF. Full variable domain (missing parts from reference TRBV11-2 and TRBJ2-2): EAGVAQSPRYKIIEKRQSVAFWCNPISGHATLYWYQQILGQGPKLLIQFQNNGVVDDSQLPKDRFSAERLKGVDSTLKIQPAKLEDSAVYLCASSAMGRNTGELFFGEGSRLTVL.

The chain combines TRBV5-6 with TRBJ2-5; TRBD1 agrees at 8 bases. The CDR3 sequence is 15 residues long. Trimming cost V 2 bases and J 6 bases; bases outside gene matches: 9. Germline values: CDR1 SGHDT, CDR2 YYEEEE. CDR3 bases: TGTGCCAGCAGCTTCGGGGACTGGGACAGGCAGACCCAGTACTTC. This sequence encodes CASSFGDWDRQTQYF.

The genes are TRBV7-9 and TRBJ2-5; D unresolved. V was pared by 5 bases and J by 4 bases, with 5 bases between. Germline lookup yields CDR1 SEHNR and CDR2 FQNEAQ (reference sequence). CDR3 length: 11 residues. CDR3 sequence (DNA): TGTGCCAGCAGCGCACTAGAGACCCAGTACTTC. Amino acids: CASSALETQYF.

This sequence joins TRBV27 and TRBJ1-6; D remains ambiguous. The CDR3 has 14 residues. Deletions cut 3 bases from V and 5 bases from J, with 8 bases between. Germline V gives CDR1 MNHEY, CDR2 SMNVEV (reference sequence). CDR3 nucleotides: TGTGCCAGCAGTTTTGGACTGAATAATTCACCCCTCCACTTT. It specifies CASSFGLNNSPLHF.

The chain is built from TRBV6-5 and TRBJ1-1; D gene unclear. The CDR3 sequence is 12 residues long. Germline CDR1 MNHEY, CDR2 SVGAGI. V was pared by 6 bases and J by 4 bases, with 9 bases between. CDR3 DNA: TGTGCCAGCAGCGTTCTGAGCACTGAAGCTTTCTTT. Its translation: CASSVLSTEAFF.

The chain couples TRBV6-5 to TRBJ2-7, with 9 bases aligning to TRBD1. Germline CDR1 is MNHEY and CDR2 is SVGAGI. This CDR3 contains 13 residues. V lost 7 bases to trimming and J lost 5 bases; unmatched junction nucleotides: 6. The CDR3 loop is CASTGTGRHEQYF. CDR3 sequence (DNA): TGTGCCAGCACTGGGACAGGGAGGCACGAGCAGTACTTC.

The chain joins TRBV5-1 to TRBJ2-5, with D maybe TRBD1 (5 bases). The V end lost 1 base, the J end lost 1 base, and 8 bases lay between the germline ends. CDR1 is SGHRS and CDR2 is YFSETQ in the germline V gene. The CDR3 is made up of 14 amino acids. The DNA of the CDR3 is TGCGCCAGCAGCTTGCCAGGGTCCCAAGAGACCCAGTACTTC. This codes for CASSLPGSQETQYF. The variable domain in full, with the rest retrieved from reference TRBV5-1 and TRBJ2-5, is KAGVTQTPRYLIKTRGQQVTLSCSPISGHRSVSWYQQTPGQGLQFLFEYFSETQRNKGNFPGRFSGRQFSNSRSEMNVSTLELGDSALYLCASSLPGSQETQYFGPGTRLLVL.

This rearrangement joins TRBV4-1 to TRBJ1-5; possible D gene TRBD1, 6 bases. Trimming stripped 2 bases from V and 3 bases from J, with 14 bases between. The germline CDR1 and CDR2 sequences are MGHRA and YSYEKL. The CDR3 length is 16 residues. The DNA for the CDR3 is TGCGCCAGCAGCCAAATTGGGACAAGGATCAATCAGCCCCAGCATTTT. Translating it yields CASSQIGTRINQPQHF.

V usage is TRBV19 and J usage is TRBJ1-5; 9 nucleotides agree with TRBD1. The junction had 10 bases not matched to a gene; V was cut back by 7 bases and J by 3 bases. The CDR3 runs to 16 residues. CDR1 LNHDA and CDR2 SQIVND come from the germline V gene (reference sequence). Here the CDR3 DNA reads TGTGCCAGTATCGCGGACAGGGGAATTTCCAATCAGCCCCAGCATTTT. Amino acids: CASIADRGISNQPQHF.

As to this clone: The junction and the germline gene differ at one end; a read error may be behind it. The CDR3 reads CASTPGGAGGGVLNTQYF. The CDR3 coding sequence is TGCGCCAGCACCCCCGGGGGCGCGGGCGGGGGGGTACTGAATACGCAGTATTTT. V gene TRBV7-9 combines with J gene TRBJ2-3; TRBD2 matches at 9 bases. This CDR3 has 18 amino acids. Per germline, CDR1 SEHNR and CDR2 FQNEAQ (reference sequence).

The chain employs TRBV10-2 and TRBJ2-7; 8 bases fit TRBD1. CDR1 and CDR2 from the germline V gene are WSHSY and SAAADI. V was clipped by 6 bases and J by 3 bases; unmatched bases: 7. The CDR3 extends over 14 amino acids. DNA for the CDR3: TGCGCCAGCAGAAGGACAGGGCCCAACTACGAGCAGTACTTC. This sequence encodes CASRRTGPNYEQYF.

This chain uses TRBV11-2 with TRBJ2-3, with TRBD2 identical over 8 bases. The CDR3 sequence is 15 residues long. The V segment lost 5 bases and the J segment 1 base; nucleotides outside the gene matches: 5. The germline CDR1 and CDR2 sequences are SGHAT and FQNNGV. The CDR3: CASSGSGGRTDTQYF. DNA of the CDR3: TGTGCCAGCAGCGGGAGCGGGGGACGCACAGATACGCAGTATTTT.

The chain links TRBV4-2 to TRBJ2-3; 8 nucleotides line up with TRBD2. V lost 0 bases and J lost 0; bases outside the gene matches: 11. Germline CDR1 reads LGHNA; CDR2 reads YNFKEQ. The CDR3 spans 19 residues. The CDR3 sequence: CASSQDRSAGTRSTDTQYF. CDR3 DNA sequence: TGTGCCAGCAGCCAAGATAGGTCCGCCGGGACTAGAAGCACAGATACGCAGTATTTT.

The chain combines TRBV2 with TRBJ1-2, with 7 bases matching TRBD1. The CDR3 length is 16 residues. Per the germline V gene, CDR1 is SNHLY and CDR2 is FYNNEI. J lost 6 bases, V lost 6 bases, and 16 bases had no gene match. The CDR3 reads CASRSGTAPLENGYTF. The CDR3 coding sequence is TGTGCCAGCAGGTCCGGGACAGCGCCCTTGGAGAATGGCTACACCTTC.

CDR3 residues: CASSQVEVAGGFMDEQFF. CDR3 coding DNA: TGCGCCAGCAGCCAAGTAGAAGTAGCGGGGGGGTTTATGGATGAGCAGTTCTTC. V is TRBV4-1 and J is TRBJ2-1; 11 bases map to TRBD2. Trimming at V came to 1 base and at J to 8 bases, leaving 13 bases not matched to a gene. Germline CDR1 MGHRA, CDR2 YSYEKL. The CDR3 totals 18 residues.

V and J are TRBV7-9 and TRBJ1-3; no definite D call. Per the germline V gene, CDR1 is SEHNR and CDR2 is FQNEAQ (reference sequence). Trimming removed 1 base at V and 2 bases at J, with 3 bases between. This CDR3 region has 13 residues. The DNA of the CDR3 is TGTGCCAGCAGCTTAGATACTGGAAACACCATATATTTT. Its translation: CASSLDTGNTIYF.

CDR3: CASSEDRLNEKLFF. The CDR3 DNA reads as TGTGCCAGCAGTGAAGACAGGCTAAATGAAAAACTGTTTTTT. V and J are TRBV6-1 and TRBJ1-4; tentative D call: TRBD1 (5 bases). CDR1 is MNHNS, CDR2 SASEGT, per germline. The CDR3 length is 14 residues. Trimming took off 1 base at V and 5 bases at J, with 8 bases between the two ends.

This clone was picked up one time. The chain joins TRBV7-2 to TRBJ1-1, with D uncertain. There are 15 residues in the CDR3. Trimming cost V 4 bases and J 2 bases, with 14 bases left between them. Germline V gene sequence: CDR1 SGHTA, CDR2 FQGNSA. This chain's CDR3 is CASSSPTGLNTEAFF. CDR3 DNA: TGTGCCAGCAGCTCACCCACGGGTCTAAACACTGAAGCTTTCTTT.

The chain has TRBV7-9 and TRBJ2-1; 14 bases are shared with TRBD2. V was pared by 5 bases and J by 10 bases, with 10 bases of the junction left unmatched. Germline lookup yields CDR1 SEHNR and CDR2 FQNEAQ (reference sequence). This CDR3 region has 16 residues. The CDR3 sequence: CASSRIGLAGGGEQFF. CDR3 DNA sequence: TGTGCCAGCAGCAGAATCGGACTAGCGGGGGGTGGAGAGCAGTTCTTC.

A remark on this clone: The sample carries other DNA sequences with the same CDR3. V is TRBV5-1 and J is TRBJ1-2; TRBD1 agrees at 9 bases. CDR3 length: 13 residues. Looked up from germline, CDR1 is SGHRS and CDR2 is YFSETQ. The J segment lost 8 bases and the V segment lost 3 bases, leaving 5 bases of the junction unmatched. In nucleotides, the CDR3 is TGCGCCAGCAGCTCGGGACAGGGCGAAGGCTACACCTTC. Its translation: CASSSGQGEGYTF.

The genes are TRBV7-2 and TRBJ1-2, with D perhaps TRBD1 (5 bases). Per germline, CDR1 SGHTA and CDR2 FQGNSA. The V gene lost 0 bases and the J gene lost 8 bases, with 16 bases spanning the gap. The CDR3 has 15 amino acids. DNA of the CDR3: TGTGCCAGCAGCTTAGCTGGAGGGGCGCTATCAGGCTACACCTTC. This encodes CASSLAGGALSGYTF. Full variable domain (rest looked up from reference TRBV7-2 and TRBJ1-2): GAGVSQSPSNKVTEKGKDVELRCDPISGHTALYWYRQSLGQGLEFLIYFQGNSAPDKSGLPSDRFSAERTGGSVSTLTIQRTQQEDSAVYLCASSLAGGALSGYTFGSGTRLTVV.

CDR3 sequence reads: CASSQDVSSPSEKLFF. The DNA for the CDR3 is TGCGCCAGCAGCCAAGATGTTAGTTCTCCGTCTGAAAAACTGTTTTTT. The chain links TRBV4-1 to TRBJ1-4; no reliable D call. The CDR3 is made up of 16 amino acids. Trimming pared 0 bases from V and 7 bases from J, leaving 15 bases between. Per germline, CDR1 MGHRA and CDR2 YSYEKL.

The chain recombines TRBV6-5 with TRBJ1-1; the D gene is possibly TRBD1 (5 bases). CDR1 and CDR2 from the germline V gene are MNHEY and SVGAGI. The CDR3 is 15 residues long. Trimming took off 5 bases at V and 2 bases at J, with 15 bases between the two ends. The CDR3 loop is CASSHRAGDNTEAFF. DNA of the CDR3: TGTGCCAGCAGTCACCGCGCGGGGGATAACACTGAAGCTTTCTTT.